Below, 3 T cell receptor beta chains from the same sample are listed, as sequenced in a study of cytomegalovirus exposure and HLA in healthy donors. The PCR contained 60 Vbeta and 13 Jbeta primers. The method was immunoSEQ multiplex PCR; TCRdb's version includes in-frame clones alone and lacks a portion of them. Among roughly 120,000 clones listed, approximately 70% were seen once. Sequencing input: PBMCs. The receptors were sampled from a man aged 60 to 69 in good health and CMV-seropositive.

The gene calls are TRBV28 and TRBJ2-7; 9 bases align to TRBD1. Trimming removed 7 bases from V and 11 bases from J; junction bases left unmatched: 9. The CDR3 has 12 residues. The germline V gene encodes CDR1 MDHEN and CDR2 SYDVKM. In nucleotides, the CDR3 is TGTGCCAGCACCAAGGGACAGGGTAAGGAGTACTTC. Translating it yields CASTKGQGKEYF.

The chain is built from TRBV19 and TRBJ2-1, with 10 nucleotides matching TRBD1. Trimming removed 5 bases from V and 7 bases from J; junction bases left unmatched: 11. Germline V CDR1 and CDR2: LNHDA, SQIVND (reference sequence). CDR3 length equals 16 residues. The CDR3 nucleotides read TGTGCCAGTAGTCGGCCGGGACAGGGGATTAGGAATGAGCAGTTCTTC. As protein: CASSRPGQGIRNEQFF.

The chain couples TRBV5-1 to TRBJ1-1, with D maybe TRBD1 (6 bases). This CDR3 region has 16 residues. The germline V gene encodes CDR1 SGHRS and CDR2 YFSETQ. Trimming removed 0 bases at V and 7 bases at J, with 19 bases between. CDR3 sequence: CASSLEFGQFRGEAFF. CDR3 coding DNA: TGCGCCAGCAGCTTGGAGTTCGGACAGTTCAGGGGTGAAGCTTTCTTT.